This record looks at one TCR beta chain sequence and its context. Data came from immunoSEQ multiplex PCR; TCRdb stores just in-frame clones and leaves some out. This sample has 55,000 to 80,000 clones, with roughly 81% found just once. Germline V CDR1 and CDR2: MDHEN, SYDVKM. The CDR3 spans 14 residues. V lost 6 bases and J 4 bases, leaving 15 bases between the germline ends. This sample was taken from a study of blood T cell repertoires in COVID-19. This TCR derives from a human donor in a cohort sampled during active COVID-19. Sequenced material: peripheral blood. The chain joins TRBV28 to TRBJ2-5; D possibly corresponds to TRBD2 (7 bases). The CDR3 DNA is TGTGCCAGCAGCGCGGGAGAGGGGGGAGAGACCCAGTACTTC. It codes for CASSAGEGGETQYF.